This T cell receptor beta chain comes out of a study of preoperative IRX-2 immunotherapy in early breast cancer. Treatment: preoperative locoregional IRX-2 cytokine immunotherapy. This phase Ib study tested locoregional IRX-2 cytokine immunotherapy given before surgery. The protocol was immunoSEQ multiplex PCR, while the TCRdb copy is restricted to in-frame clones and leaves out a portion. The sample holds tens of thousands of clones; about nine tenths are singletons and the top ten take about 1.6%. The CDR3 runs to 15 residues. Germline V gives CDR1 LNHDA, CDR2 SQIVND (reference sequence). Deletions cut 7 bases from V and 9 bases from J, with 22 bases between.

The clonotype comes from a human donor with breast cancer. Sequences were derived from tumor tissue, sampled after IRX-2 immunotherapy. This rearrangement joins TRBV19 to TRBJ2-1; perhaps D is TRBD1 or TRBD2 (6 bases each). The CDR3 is CASTPQGLQEGEQFF. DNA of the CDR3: TGTGCCAGTACCCCACAGGGCCTCCAGGAGGGTGAGCAGTTCTTC.